This T cell receptor (beta chain) was captured by sequencing in a study of blood T cell repertoires in COVID-19. Residents of about two dozen US areas, aged about 18 to 89 years, made up the participants. Membership in each cohort depended on participant-reported clinical history. Donors in Cohort 3 counted as recovered after two negative PCRs, clearance, or symptom resolution. Methods used by the authors: It was from reference gene primer amplification that nucleated cell counts were estimated. Sequenced by immunoSEQ multiplex PCR; TCRdb stores in-frame clones only, minus some. D and trimming were read from the DNA, whereas the V and J calls and clone size are those reported in that table. The sample consists of 200,000 to 250,000 clones, around 84% of them appearing once. The CDR3 has 14 amino acids. CDR1 is KGHDR, CDR2 SFDVKD, per germline. The J segment lost 8 bases and the V segment lost 4 bases, leaving 7 bases of the junction unmatched.

The chain has TRBV24-1 and TRBJ1-2; TRBD1 aligns across 9 bases. This sequence was found in a middle-aged woman who had recovered from COVID-19. Sequencing was performed on PBMCs or T cells enriched from blood (not recorded which). CDR3 sequence: CATSDPGQGPGYTF. The CDR3 DNA follows: TGTGCCACCAGTGACCCGGGACAGGGCCCGGGCTACACCTTC.